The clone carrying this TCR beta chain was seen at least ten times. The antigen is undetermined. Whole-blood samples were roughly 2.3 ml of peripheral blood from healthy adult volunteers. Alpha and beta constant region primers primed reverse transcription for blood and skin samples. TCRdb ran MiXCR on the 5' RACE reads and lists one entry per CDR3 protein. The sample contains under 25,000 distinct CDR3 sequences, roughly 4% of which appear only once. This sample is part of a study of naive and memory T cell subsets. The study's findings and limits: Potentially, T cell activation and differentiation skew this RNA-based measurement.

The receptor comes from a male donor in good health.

The CDR3 DNA sequence: TGTGCCAGCACCCCAGGGGGGGGCAATGAGCAGTTCTTC. Translation: CASTPGGGNEQFF. This chain uses TRBV7-3 with TRBJ2-1; tentatively, D is TRBD1 or TRBD2 (7 bases each). Trimming removed 7 bases at V and 6 bases at J, with 13 bases between. The CDR3 spans 13 residues. Germline V gives CDR1 SGHTA, CDR2 FQGTGA. The full variable domain, its missing parts supplied by reference TRBV7-3 and TRBJ2-1, is GAGVSQTPSNKVTEKGKYVELRCDPISGHTALYWYRQSLGQGPEFLIYFQGTGAADDSGLPNDRFFAVRPEGSVSTLKIQRTERGDSAVYLCASTPGGGNEQFFGPGTRLTVL.